This is a list of T cell receptor beta chains from one sample in a study of PD-L1 blockade in urothelial cancer. Method: immunoSEQ multiplex PCR; TCRdb's copy keeps in-frame clones and lacks some. This sample yields 70,000 to 80,000 clones, of which over 80% are seen a single time; about 6.2% belongs to the top ten. The material was PBMCs, obtained around atezolizumab (anti-PD-L1) treatment. These receptors originate from a man aged 35-49 years with urothelial cancer. The CDR3 runs from the conserved cysteine through the conserved F or W. Each record gives: CDR3 protein, CDR3 DNA, clone size, J gene, D gene, V gene. A D gene is named only where the DNA matches it firmly. Size values are once, few and many counts, or a class for expanded clones, and some rows have none.

CDR3 protein: CASSLTSGSPYEQYF
CDR3 DNA: TGCGCCAGCAGCTTGACTAGCGGGAGTCCCTACGAGCAGTACTTC
clone size: NA
J gene: TRBJ2-7
D gene: TRBD2
V gene: TRBV5-1

CDR3 protein: CASSTGTAGWGYTF
CDR3 DNA: TGTGCCAGTAGTACTGGGACAGCAGGTTGGGGCTACACCTTC
clone size: NA
J gene: TRBJ1-2
D gene: TRBD1
V gene: TRBV19

CDR3 protein: CAWSAASNQPQHF
CDR3 DNA: TGTGCCTGGAGTGCAGCGAGCAATCAGCCCCAGCATTTT
clone size: NA
J gene: TRBJ1-5
D gene: NA
V gene: TRBV30

CDR3 protein: CASSLLGRASTDTQYF
CDR3 DNA: TGTGCCAGCAGTTTATTAGGCAGGGCTAGCACAGATACGCAGTATTTT
clone size: NA
J gene: TRBJ2-3
D gene: NA
V gene: TRBV27

CDR3 protein: CASSSTGWDEQYF
CDR3 DNA: TGTGCCAGCAGTTCGACAGGGTGGGACGAGCAGTACTTC
clone size: NA
J gene: TRBJ2-7
D gene: TRBD1
V gene: TRBV27

CDR3 protein: CASTGHLPPTDTQYF
CDR3 DNA: TGTGCCAGCACCGGTCACCTCCCCCCCACAGATACGCAGTATTTT
clone size: NA
J gene: TRBJ2-3
D gene: NA
V gene: TRBV5-5

CDR3 protein: CASSPEGGIGEQYF
CDR3 DNA: TGTGCCAGCAGCCCCGAAGGCGGGATTGGCGAGCAGTACTTC
clone size: NA
J gene: TRBJ2-7
D gene: NA
V gene: TRBV6-4

CDR3 protein: CASSLDQGSEAFF
CDR3 DNA: TGTGCCAGCAGCTTAGATCAGGGGTCTGAAGCTTTCTTT
clone size: NA
J gene: TRBJ1-1
D gene: NA
V gene: TRBV11-3

CDR3 protein: CASRTGAFSNYGYTF
CDR3 DNA: TGTGCCAGCAGGACAGGGGCCTTTTCTAACTATGGCTACACCTTC
clone size: NA
J gene: TRBJ1-2
D gene: TRBD1
V gene: TRBV2

CDR3 protein: CASSMGQGDTEAFF
CDR3 DNA: TGTGCCAGTAGTATGGGTCAGGGGGACACTGAAGCTTTCTTT
clone size: NA
J gene: TRBJ1-1
D gene: TRBD1
V gene: TRBV19

CDR3 protein: CASISDRELAKNIQYF
CDR3 DNA: TGTGCCAGCATCTCGGACAGAGAGCTAGCCAAAAACATTCAGTACTTC
clone size: NA
J gene: TRBJ2-4
D gene: NA
V gene: TRBV28

CDR3 protein: CASSPKQANTEAFF
CDR3 DNA: TGTGCCAGCTCACCAAAACAGGCCAACACTGAAGCTTTCTTT
clone size: NA
J gene: TRBJ1-1
D gene: NA
V gene: TRBV18

CDR3 protein: CASSSPGTGYEQYF
CDR3 DNA: TGCGCCAGCAGCTCCCCCGGGACAGGGTACGAGCAGTACTTC
clone size: once
J gene: TRBJ2-7
D gene: TRBD1
V gene: TRBV5-1

CDR3 protein: CASRRQFEKLFF
CDR3 DNA: TGTGCCAGCAGGCGACAATTTGAAAAACTGTTTTTT
clone size: once
J gene: TRBJ1-4
D gene: NA
V gene: TRBV28

CDR3 protein: CASSLQENTEAFF
CDR3 DNA: TGTGCCAGCAGTTTACAGGAGAACACTGAAGCTTTCTTT
clone size: once
J gene: TRBJ1-1
D gene: NA
V gene: TRBV7-9

CDR3 protein: CASIRGGGRGDTQYF
CDR3 DNA: TGTGCCAGCATAAGAGGCGGGGGCCGGGGAGATACGCAGTATTTT
clone size: NA
J gene: TRBJ2-3
D gene: NA
V gene: TRBV6-1